This TCR beta chain derives from a study of blood T cell repertoires in COVID-19. A single count supports this clone. Using immunoSEQ multiplex PCR, the repertoire was profiled, and TCRdb retains in-frame clones only, with some absent. The sample shows 77,000 or so clones, over 85% of them seen only once. The CDR3 covers 14 residues. From germline, CDR1 is MNHEY and CDR2 SMNVEV (reference sequence). Trimming removed 5 bases from V and 9 bases from J; junction bases left unmatched: 5. The sequenced sample was peripheral blood. J is TRBJ1-6 and V is TRBV27, with TRBD1 matching 9 bases. The sequence derives from a man aged 45-65 years with active COVID-19. The CDR3 protein is CASSDGTGSSPLHF. CDR3 sequence (DNA): TGTGCCAGCAGTGATGGGACAGGGAGTTCACCCCTCCACTTT.